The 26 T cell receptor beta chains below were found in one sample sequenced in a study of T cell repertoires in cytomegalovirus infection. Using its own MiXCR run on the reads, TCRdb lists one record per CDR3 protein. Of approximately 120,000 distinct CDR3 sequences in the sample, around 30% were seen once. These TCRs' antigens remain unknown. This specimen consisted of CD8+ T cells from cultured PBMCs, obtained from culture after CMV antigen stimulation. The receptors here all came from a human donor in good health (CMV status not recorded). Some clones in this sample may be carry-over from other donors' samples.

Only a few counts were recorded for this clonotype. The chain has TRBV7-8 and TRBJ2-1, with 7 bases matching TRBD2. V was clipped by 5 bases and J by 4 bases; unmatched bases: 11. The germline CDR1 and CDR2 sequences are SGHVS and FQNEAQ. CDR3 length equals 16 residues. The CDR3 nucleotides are TGTGCCAGCAGCCCTGTGGGGGGGACCTCATACAATGAGCAGTTCTTC. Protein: CASSPVGGTSYNEQFF.

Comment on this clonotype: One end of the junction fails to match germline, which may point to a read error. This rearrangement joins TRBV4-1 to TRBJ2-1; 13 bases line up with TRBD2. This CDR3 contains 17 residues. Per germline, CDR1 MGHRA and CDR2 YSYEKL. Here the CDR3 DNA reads TGTGCCAGCAGCCAAGAATCGGGGACTAGCGGGGTCAATGAGCAGTTCTTC. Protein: CASSQESGTSGVNEQFF.

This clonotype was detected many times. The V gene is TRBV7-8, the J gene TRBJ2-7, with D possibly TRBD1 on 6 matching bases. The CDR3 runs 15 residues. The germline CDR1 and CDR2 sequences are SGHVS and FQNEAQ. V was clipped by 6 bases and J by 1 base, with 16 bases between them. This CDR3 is CASSLGVGTSYEQYF. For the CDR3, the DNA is TGTGCCAGCAGTCTTGGGGTCGGGACATCCTACGAGCAGTACTTC.

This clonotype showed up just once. CDR3 coding DNA: TGTGCCTGGAGTCTCCTCCGGGACAGGGTTAATGAAGCTTTCTTT. Translating it yields CAWSLLRDRVNEAFF. The gene calls are TRBV30 and TRBJ1-1; 9 bases map to TRBD1. J gave up 7 bases and V 2 bases, and 11 bases lay outside the gene matches. Germline CDR1 and CDR2: GTSNPN and SVGIG (reference sequence). This CDR3 comprises 15 residues.

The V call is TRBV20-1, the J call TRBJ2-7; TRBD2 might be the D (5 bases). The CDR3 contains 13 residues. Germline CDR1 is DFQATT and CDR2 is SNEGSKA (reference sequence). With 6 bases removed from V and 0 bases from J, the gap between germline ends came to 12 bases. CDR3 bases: TGCAGTGCCTTCAGGAGGAGCTCCTACGAGCAGTACTTC. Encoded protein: CSAFRRSSYEQYF.

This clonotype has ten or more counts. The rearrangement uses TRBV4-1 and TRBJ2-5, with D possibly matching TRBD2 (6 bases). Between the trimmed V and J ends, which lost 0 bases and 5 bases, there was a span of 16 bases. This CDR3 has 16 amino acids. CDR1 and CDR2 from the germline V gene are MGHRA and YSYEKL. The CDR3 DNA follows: TGCGCCAGCAGCCAAGATAAAACAGGCGGGGAGGAGACCCAGTACTTC. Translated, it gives CASSQDKTGGEETQYF.

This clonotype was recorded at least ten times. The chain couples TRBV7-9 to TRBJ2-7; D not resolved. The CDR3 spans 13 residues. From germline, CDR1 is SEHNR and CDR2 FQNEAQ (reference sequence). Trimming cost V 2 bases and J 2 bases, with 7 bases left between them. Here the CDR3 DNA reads TGTGCCAGCAGCTTATCCGATCCCTACGAGCAGTACTTC. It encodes CASSLSDPYEQYF.

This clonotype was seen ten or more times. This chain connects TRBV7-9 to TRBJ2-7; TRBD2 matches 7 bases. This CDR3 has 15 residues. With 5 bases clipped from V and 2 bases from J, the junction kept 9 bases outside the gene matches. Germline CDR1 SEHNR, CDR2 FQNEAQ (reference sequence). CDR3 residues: CASSNLAEGTYEQYF. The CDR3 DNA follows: TGTGCCAGCAGCAACCTAGCGGAGGGGACCTACGAGCAGTACTTC. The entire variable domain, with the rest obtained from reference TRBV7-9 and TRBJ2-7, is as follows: DTGVSQNPRHKITKRGQNVTFRCDPISEHNRLYWYRQTLGQGPEFLTYFQNEAQLEKSRLLSDRFSAERPKGSFSTLEIQRTEQGDSAMYLCASSNLAEGTYEQYFGPGTRLTVT.

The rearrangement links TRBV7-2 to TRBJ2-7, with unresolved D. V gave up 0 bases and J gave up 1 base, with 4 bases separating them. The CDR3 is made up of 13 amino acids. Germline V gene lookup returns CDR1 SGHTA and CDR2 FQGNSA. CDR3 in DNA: TGTGCCAGCAGCTTAGCGCTGTCCTACGAGCAGTACTTC. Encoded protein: CASSLALSYEQYF.

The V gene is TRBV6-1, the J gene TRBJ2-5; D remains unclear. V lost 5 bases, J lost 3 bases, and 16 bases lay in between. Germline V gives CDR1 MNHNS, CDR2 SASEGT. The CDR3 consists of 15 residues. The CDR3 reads CASSKDLWGKETQYF. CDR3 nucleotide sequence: TGTGCCAGCAGTAAGGACCTTTGGGGTAAAGAGACCCAGTACTTC.

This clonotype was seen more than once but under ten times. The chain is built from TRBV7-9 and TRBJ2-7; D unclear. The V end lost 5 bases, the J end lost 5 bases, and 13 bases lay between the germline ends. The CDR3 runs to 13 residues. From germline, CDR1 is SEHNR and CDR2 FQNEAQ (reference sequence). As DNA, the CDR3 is TGTGCCAGCAGCCTCGATTGGCCTAACGAGCAGTACTTC. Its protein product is CASSLDWPNEQYF. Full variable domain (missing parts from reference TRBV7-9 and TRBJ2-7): DTGVSQNPRHKITKRGQNVTFRCDPISEHNRLYWYRQTLGQGPEFLTYFQNEAQLEKSRLLSDRFSAERPKGSFSTLEIQRTEQGDSAMYLCASSLDWPNEQYFGPGTRLTVT.

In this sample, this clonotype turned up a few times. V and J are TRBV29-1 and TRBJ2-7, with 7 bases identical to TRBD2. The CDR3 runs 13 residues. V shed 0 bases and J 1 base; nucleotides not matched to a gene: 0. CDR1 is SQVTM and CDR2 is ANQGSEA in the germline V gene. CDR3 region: CSVEEGGSYEQYF. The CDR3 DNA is TGCAGCGTTGAAGAGGGGGGGTCCTACGAGCAGTACTTC.

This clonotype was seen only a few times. The CDR3 here is CASSISGWMSTEAFF. The CDR3 nucleotides are TGTGCCAGTAGTATCTCCGGATGGATGAGCACTGAAGCTTTCTTT. This chain connects TRBV19 to TRBJ1-1; D not resolved. There are 15 residues in the CDR3. V was shortened by 3 bases and J by 4 bases, with 15 bases between the two germline ends. Germline loops: CDR1 LNHDA, CDR2 SQIVND (reference sequence).

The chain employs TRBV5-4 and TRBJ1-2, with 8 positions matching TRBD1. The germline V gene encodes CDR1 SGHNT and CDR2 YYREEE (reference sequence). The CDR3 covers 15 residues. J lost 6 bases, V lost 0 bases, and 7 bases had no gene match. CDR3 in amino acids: CASSLGGRGPNGYTF. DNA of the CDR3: TGTGCCAGCAGCTTGGGAGGCAGGGGGCCGAATGGCTACACCTTC.

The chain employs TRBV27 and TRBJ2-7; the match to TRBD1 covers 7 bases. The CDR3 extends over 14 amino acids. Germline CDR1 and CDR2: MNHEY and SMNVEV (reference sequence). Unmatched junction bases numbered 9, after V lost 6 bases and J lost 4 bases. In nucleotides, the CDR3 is TGTGCCAGCAGCGAACAGGGGAAAGAGTACGAGCAGTACTTC. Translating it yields CASSEQGKEYEQYF.

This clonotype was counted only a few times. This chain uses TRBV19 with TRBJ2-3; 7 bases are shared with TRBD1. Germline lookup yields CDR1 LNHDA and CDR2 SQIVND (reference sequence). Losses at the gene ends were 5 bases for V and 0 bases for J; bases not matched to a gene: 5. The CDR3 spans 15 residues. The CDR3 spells CASSDDRASTDTQYF. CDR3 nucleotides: TGTGCCAGTAGTGACGACAGGGCTAGCACAGATACGCAGTATTTT.

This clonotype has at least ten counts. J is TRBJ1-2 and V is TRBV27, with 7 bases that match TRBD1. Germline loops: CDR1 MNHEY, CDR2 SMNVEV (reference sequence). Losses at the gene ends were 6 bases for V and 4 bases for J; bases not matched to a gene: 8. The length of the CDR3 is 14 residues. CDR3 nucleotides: TGTGCCAGCAGCCCTACAGGGGTCGTCTATGGCTACACCTTC. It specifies CASSPTGVVYGYTF.

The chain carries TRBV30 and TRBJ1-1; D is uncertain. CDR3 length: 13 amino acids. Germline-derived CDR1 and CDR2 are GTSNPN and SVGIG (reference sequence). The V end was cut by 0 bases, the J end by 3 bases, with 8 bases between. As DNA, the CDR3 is TGTGCCTGGAGTGTCTGGGGAGACACTGAAGCTTTCTTT. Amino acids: CAWSVWGDTEAFF.

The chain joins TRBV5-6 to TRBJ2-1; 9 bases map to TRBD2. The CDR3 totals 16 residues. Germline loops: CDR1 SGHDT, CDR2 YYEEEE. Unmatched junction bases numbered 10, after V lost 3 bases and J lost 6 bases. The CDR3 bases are TGTGCCAGCAGCTCCCCGGGACTAGCTCCTTTCAATGAGCAGTTCTTC. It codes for CASSSPGLAPFNEQFF.

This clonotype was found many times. CDR3 amino acids: CASSLSEWEQFF. The DNA of the CDR3 is TGTGCCAGCAGCCTGTCTGAATGGGAGCAGTTCTTC. The genes are TRBV7-9 and TRBJ2-1, with D unclear. Germline CDR1 reads SEHNR; CDR2 reads FQNEAQ (reference sequence). The CDR3 has 12 residues. V lost 5 bases, J lost 10 bases, and 12 bases lay in between.

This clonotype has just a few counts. The CDR3 bases are TGTGCCAGCAGCTCGCCCATTCATGTGAGCTATGGCTACACCTTC. As protein: CASSSPIHVSYGYTF. This chain joins TRBV7-8 and TRBJ1-2; D is uncertain. The CDR3 consists of 15 residues. V lost 4 bases and J 4 bases, leaving 16 bases between the germline ends. Germline CDR1 reads SGHVS; CDR2 reads FQNEAQ.

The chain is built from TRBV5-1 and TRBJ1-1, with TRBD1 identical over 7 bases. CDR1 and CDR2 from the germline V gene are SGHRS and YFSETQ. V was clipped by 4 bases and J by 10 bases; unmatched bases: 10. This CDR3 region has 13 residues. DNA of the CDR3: TGCGCCAGCAGCCCGGGACAGCCACTCGGAGCTTTCTTT. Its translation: CASSPGQPLGAFF.

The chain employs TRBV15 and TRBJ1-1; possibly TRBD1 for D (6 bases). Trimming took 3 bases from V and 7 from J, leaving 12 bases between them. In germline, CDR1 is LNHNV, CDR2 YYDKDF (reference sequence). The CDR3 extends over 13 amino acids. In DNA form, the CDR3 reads TGTGCCACCAGCAGTATGGGGGCGGTTGAAGCTTTCTTT. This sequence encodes CATSSMGAVEAFF.

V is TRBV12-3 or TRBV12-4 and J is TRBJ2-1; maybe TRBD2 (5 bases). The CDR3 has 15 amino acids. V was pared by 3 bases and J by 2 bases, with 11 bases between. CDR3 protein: CASSLEHGAYNEQFF. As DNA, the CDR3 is TGTGCCAGCAGTTTGGAACACGGGGCCTACAATGAGCAGTTCTTC.

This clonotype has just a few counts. Here the CDR3 reads CASSLSSSSYEQYF. The CDR3 DNA sequence: TGTGCCAGCAGTTTATCCTCCAGCTCCTACGAGCAGTACTTC. This chain connects TRBV28 to TRBJ2-7, with D hard to call. Trimming pared 1 base from V and 0 bases from J, leaving 7 bases between. CDR3 size: 14 residues. Per the germline V gene, CDR1 is MDHEN and CDR2 is SYDVKM.

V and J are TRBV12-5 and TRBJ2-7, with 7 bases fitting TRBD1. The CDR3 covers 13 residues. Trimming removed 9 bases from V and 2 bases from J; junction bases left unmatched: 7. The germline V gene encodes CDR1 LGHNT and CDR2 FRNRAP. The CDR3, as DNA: TGTGCTAGCGCCGGGACAGAGCCCTACGAGCAGTACTTC. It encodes CASAGTEPYEQYF.